These 14 T cell receptor beta chains were sequenced from one sample in a study of OX40 agonist ivuxolimab in advanced cancers. Generated by immunoSEQ multiplex PCR, the TCRdb table keeps only in-frame clones and is missing some. In the table there are some 65,000 clones, 80% to 90% of which are singletons. Source: CD4+ or CD8+ T cells sorted from blood, taken in a trial of the OX40 agonist ivuxolimab. Every receptor here comes from an adult with an advanced solid tumor such as melanoma, head and neck, liver or kidney cancer.

J is TRBJ1-3 and V is TRBV7-2; the match to TRBD1 covers 8 bases. The CDR3 consists of 15 residues. The germline V gene has CDR1 SGHTA and CDR2 FQGNSA. J lost 3 bases, V lost 0 bases, and 1 base had no gene match. The CDR3 is CASSLAGTGGNTIYF. The CDR3 DNA reads as TGTGCCAGCAGCTTAGCGGGGACAGGTGGAAACACCATATATTTT. Together with reference TRBV7-2 and TRBJ1-3, the CDR3 gives the full variable domain: GAGVSQSPSNKVTEKGKDVELRCDPISGHTALYWYRQSLGQGLEFLIYFQGNSAPDKSGLPSDRFSAERTGGSVSTLTIQRTQQEDSAVYLCASSLAGTGGNTIYFGEGSWLTVV.

The rearrangement joins TRBV12-2 to TRBJ1-2. TRBV12-2 is described as a pseudogene. This CDR3 comprises 12 residues. The CDR3 protein is CASRYFGRGYTF. In DNA, the CDR3 is TGTGCAAGTCGCTACTTCGGGCGTGGCTACACCTTC.

The V and J genes are TRBV27 and TRBJ2-1; 7 bases agree with TRBD1. The CDR3 loop spans 16 amino acids. V lost 5 bases and J lost 3; bases outside the gene matches: 10. Germline-derived CDR1 and CDR2 are MNHEY and SMNVEV (reference sequence). DNA for the CDR3: TGTGCCAGCAGTCCCGCCGGGACAGAAGTCTACAATGAGCAGTTCTTC. Its translation: CASSPAGTEVYNEQFF.

The J gene is TRBJ1-5, the V gene TRBV25-1; D not certain. Germline lookup yields CDR1 MGHDK and CDR2 SYGVNS. Between the trimmed V and J ends, which lost 2 bases and 0 bases, there was a span of 17 bases. CDR3 size: 18 residues. CDR3 protein: CASSEVGSQFFSNQPQHF. CDR3 coding DNA: TGTGCCAGCAGTGAAGTCGGCAGCCAGTTCTTTAGCAATCAGCCCCAGCATTTT.

The chain carries TRBV5-4 and TRBJ1-3, with TRBD1 matching over 11 bases. V shed 1 base and J 7 bases; nucleotides not matched to a gene: 7. This CDR3 is built from 16 residues. CDR1 is SGHNT and CDR2 is YYREEE in the germline V gene (reference sequence). This CDR3 reads CASSLPGTGGKNTIYF. The CDR3 DNA follows: TGTGCCAGCAGCTTGCCCGGGACAGGGGGAAAGAACACCATATATTTT. The complete variable domain, with remaining parts taken from reference TRBV5-4 and TRBJ1-3, reads ETGVTQSPTHLIKTRGQQVTLRCSSQSGHNTVSWYQQALGQGPQFIFQYYREEENGRGNFPPRFSGLQFPNYSSELNVNALELDDSALYLCASSLPGTGGKNTIYFGEGSWLTVV.

The chain links TRBV6-5 to TRBJ1-2; D is undetermined. The germline V gene has CDR1 MNHEY and CDR2 SVGAGI. The V and J ends lost 2 bases and 8 bases respectively, with 6 bases between them. The CDR3 covers 11 residues. In DNA form, the CDR3 reads TGTGCCAGCAGTTACGTCGGGGGCTACACCTTC. It yields the protein CASSYVGGYTF.

This sequence joins TRBV6-5 and TRBJ1-6; the D is unclear. CDR1 is MNHEY, CDR2 SVGAGI, per germline. V was cut by 1 base and J by 10 bases, with 11 bases left in between. The CDR3 has 14 amino acids. The CDR3 sequence: CASSYWGRSSPLHF. CDR3 DNA: TGTGCCAGCAGTTACTGGGGTAGGAGCTCACCCCTCCACTTT.

The chain is built from TRBV5-6 and TRBJ2-1; 7 nucleotides agree with TRBD2. The V gene end was trimmed by 5 bases and the J gene end by 9 bases; junction bases not matched to a gene: 5. Germline lookup yields CDR1 SGHDT and CDR2 YYEEEE. The CDR3 consists of 12 residues. The CDR3 reads CASRGEGIEQFF. The CDR3 region has the DNA TGTGCCAGCAGGGGGGAGGGTATTGAGCAGTTCTTC.

The gene calls are TRBV5-6 and TRBJ2-7; tentatively, D is TRBD1 (6 bases). CDR1 and CDR2 (germline): SGHDT, YYEEEE. Trimming shortened V by 0 bases and J by 1 base, and 11 bases separated the two germline ends. The CDR3 consists of 15 residues. The DNA for the CDR3 is TGTGCCAGCAGCTTGGGTATGGGGGCGTCCTACGAGCAGTACTTC. Translation gives CASSLGMGASYEQYF.

The chain carries TRBV19 and TRBJ1-1, with D uncertain. The CDR3 totals 15 residues. V was clipped by 4 bases and J by 2 bases, with 14 bases between them. Germline V gene data show CDR1 as LNHDA and CDR2 as SQIVND (reference sequence). CDR3 residues: CASSTDPRHNTEAFF. The CDR3 nucleotides are TGTGCCAGTAGTACGGACCCTCGCCATAACACTGAAGCTTTCTTT.

The chain combines TRBV4-1 with TRBJ1-3; D call uncertain. This CDR3 spans 15 amino acids. Trimming took off 1 base at V and 0 bases at J, with 7 bases between the two ends. From germline, CDR1 is MGHRA and CDR2 YSYEKL. DNA of the CDR3: TGCGCCAGCAGCCAAGTTCAGAGCTCTGGAAACACCATATATTTT. Protein product: CASSQVQSSGNTIYF.

In this sample, this clone turned up once. The chain has TRBV7-8 and TRBJ1-1; D is unclear. This CDR3 has 15 amino acids. Germline V lookup: CDR1 SGHVS, CDR2 FQNEAQ. V lost 4 bases and J 6 bases, leaving 18 bases between the germline ends. The CDR3: CASSSTTGQYAEAFF. CDR3 nucleotides: TGTGCCAGCAGCTCCACCACGGGTCAGTACGCTGAAGCTTTCTTT.

This clone has only one observation. J is TRBJ1-1 and V is TRBV11-1, with D possibly being TRBD1 (6 bases). Trimming shortened V by 10 bases and J by 0 bases, and 18 bases separated the two germline ends. The CDR3 contains 15 residues. Germline CDR1 reads SGHAT; CDR2 reads FQDESV (reference sequence). The CDR3 nucleotides read TGTGCCACCGGGGGGCAGCAGGTGTTGAACACTGAAGCTTTCTTT. Translating gives CATGGQQVLNTEAFF.

The chain employs TRBV6-6 and TRBJ2-2, with D possibly being TRBD1 (6 bases). Germline V CDR1 and CDR2: MNHNY, SVGAGI (reference sequence). CDR3 size: 15 residues. Deletions cut 6 bases from V and 0 bases from J, with 11 bases between. The DNA for the CDR3 is TGTGCCAGCAGCACCAAGGGGGCGAACACCGGGGAGCTGTTTTTT. It translates to CASSTKGANTGELFF.